This record covers a single TCR beta chain. Its antigen is currently unknown. Unstimulated Tregs (CD4+CD25+CD127-) and CD4+CD25- non-Tregs were sorted from PBMCs. The data stem from a study of Tregs in tolerant kidney transplant recipients. TCRdb's copy holds only in-frame clones and misses some; the assay was immunoSEQ multiplex PCR. This table holds 240,000 or so clones, 80% to 85% found once. General study findings and limits: Expanding Tregs on activated donor B cells appeared to best identify donor-specific TCRbeta clones. Validation in larger populations is needed because few patients were studied.

CDR1 is GTSNPN, CDR2 SVGIG, per germline (reference sequence). The CDR3 is 14 amino acids. The V end was cut by 5 bases, the J end by 0 bases, with 11 bases between. Source material: CD4+ T cells from blood. The chain links TRBV30 to TRBJ1-3, with D unresolved. This TCR was sampled from a human donor in good health. In DNA form, the CDR3 reads TGTGCCTGGGGGAGGAAGAGCTCTGGAAACACCATATATTTT. Its protein is CAWGRKSSGNTIYF.